The T cell receptor (beta chain) described here comes from a study of blood T cell repertoires in COVID-19. Study summary: In each case, the material was cDNA or gDNA derived from T cells, B-cell-depleted T cells, or PBMCs.

V was pared by 6 bases and J by 8 bases, with 9 bases of the junction left unmatched. Per germline, CDR1 MNHEY and CDR2 SVGAGI. This CDR3 spans 13 amino acids. Authors' methods: Scientists estimated how many nucleated cells there were by amplifying reference gene primers. TCRdb's copy holds only in-frame clones and misses some; the assay was immunoSEQ multiplex PCR. D and trimming were read from the DNA, whereas the V and J calls and clone size are those reported in that table. The sample includes around 100,000 clones, 80% to 90% seen only once; the top ten take roughly 2.5%. Enrolment of Seattle patients took place during active infection, and they were followed longitudinally.

Material: peripheral blood. V and J are TRBV6-5 and TRBJ1-2, with 7 bases that match TRBD1. The TCR comes from a man between 45 and 60 years old with COVID-19, enrolled during active disease. CDR3 coding DNA: TGTGCCAGCAGAGCTGGACAGGCTGACGGCTACACCTTC. It encodes CASRAGQADGYTF.